Shown below are 23 T cell receptor beta chains from a single sample sequenced in a study of OX40 agonist ivuxolimab in advanced cancers. Data came from immunoSEQ multiplex PCR; TCRdb stores just in-frame clones and leaves some out. The table records 85,000 to 100,000 clones, around 85% of them present only once. Sequences were derived from CD4+ or CD8+ T cells sorted from blood, sampled in a trial of the OX40 agonist ivuxolimab. The origin of the receptors is an adult with an advanced solid tumor such as melanoma, head and neck, liver or kidney cancer.

This chain uses TRBV10-3 with TRBJ1-1, with no clear D. The CDR3 is 12 amino acids. Germline V CDR1 and CDR2: ENHRY, SYGVKD. V was pared by 11 bases and J by 1 base, with 11 bases between. The CDR3 loop is CASHRGNTEAFF. The CDR3 DNA follows: TGTGCCTCTCATCGGGGGAACACTGAAGCTTTCTTT.

This clone was seen once. This chain connects TRBV5-1 to TRBJ1-2; 9 bases are a match to TRBD1. The CDR3 sequence is 15 residues long. Germline V gene sequence: CDR1 SGHRS, CDR2 YFSETQ. After removal of 4 bases from V and 6 bases from J, the junction contained 10 bases not matched to a gene. CDR3 nucleotides: TGCGCCAGCAGCGGAGAACAGGGGGCATCGGATGGCTACACCTTC. The encoded protein is CASSGEQGASDGYTF.

This CDR3 reads CASSQTVPGANVLTF. The CDR3 coding sequence is TGTGCCAGCAGCCAAACAGTACCTGGGGCCAACGTCCTGACTTTC. The chain recombines TRBV5-4 with TRBJ2-6; D is uncertain. The CDR3 loop spans 15 amino acids. V was pared by 4 bases and J by 2 bases, with 10 bases between. Per the germline V gene, CDR1 is SGHNT and CDR2 is YYREEE (reference sequence). Drawing the rest from reference TRBV5-4 and TRBJ2-6, the complete variable domain is ETGVTQSPTHLIKTRGQQVTLRCSSQSGHNTVSWYQQALGQGPQFIFQYYREEENGRGNFPPRFSGLQFPNYSSELNVNALELDDSALYLCASSQTVPGANVLTFGAGSRLTVL.

This clone has only one observation. The rearrangement joins TRBV28 to TRBJ2-3; the D is unclear. This CDR3 is built from 15 residues. Germline loops: CDR1 MDHEN, CDR2 SYDVKM. The V end lost 7 bases, the J end lost 1 base, and 15 bases lay between the germline ends. The CDR3 loop is CASKGPGVGTDTQYF. CDR3 in DNA: TGTGCCAGCAAAGGGCCTGGGGTTGGCACAGATACGCAGTATTTT.

The V call is TRBV7-2, the J call TRBJ2-2, with TRBD2 as a possible D gene (5 bases). The V gene's germline CDR1 is SGHTA and CDR2 FQGNSA. This CDR3 is built from 15 residues. Trimming took off 2 bases at V and 1 base at J, with 8 bases between the two ends. The CDR3 nucleotides are TGTGCCAGCAGCTTACCAGGACTGAACACCGGGGAGCTGTTTTTT. Encoded protein: CASSLPGLNTGELFF.

This rearrangement joins TRBV28 to TRBJ2-4; 7 bases map to TRBD1. The germline V gene has CDR1 MDHEN and CDR2 SYDVKM. The CDR3 consists of 14 residues. The V gene end was trimmed by 3 bases and the J gene end by 6 bases; junction bases not matched to a gene: 5. The CDR3 nucleotides are TGTGCCAGCAGTTTGTACCACAGGGGAAACATTCAGTACTTC. Translated: CASSLYHRGNIQYF.

The chain combines TRBV4-2 with TRBJ2-7; 10 nucleotides align to TRBD1. The CDR3 loop spans 15 amino acids. V gave up 1 base and J gave up 6 bases; unmatched junction bases: 6. Per the germline V gene, CDR1 is LGHNA and CDR2 is YNFKEQ. Here the CDR3 DNA reads TGTGCCAGCAGCCAAGGGGGGACAGGGGTCTTCGAGCAGTACTTC. Protein: CASSQGGTGVFEQYF.

The J gene is TRBJ2-5, the V gene TRBV11-2; D might be TRBD1 or TRBD2, each matching 5 bases. The CDR3 totals 13 residues. Deletions cut 5 bases from V and 5 bases from J, with 12 bases between. Per germline, CDR1 SGHAT and CDR2 FQNNGV. CDR3 sequence (DNA): TGTGCCAGCAGCGCGGGCCCAGGGGAGACCCAGTACTTC. It encodes CASSAGPGETQYF.

Only a few counts were recorded for this clone. This chain links TRBV10-3 with TRBJ2-7; the D gene is possibly TRBD1 (6 bases). This CDR3 is built from 16 residues. In germline, CDR1 is ENHRY, CDR2 SYGVKD. The V and J ends lost 3 bases and 0 bases respectively, with 15 bases between them. In DNA, the CDR3 is TGTGCCATCAGTGACCCCAGAGCAGGGGTCTCCTACGAGCAGTACTTC. This translates into CAISDPRAGVSYEQYF.

This chain joins TRBV6-6 and TRBJ2-1, with a weak D call TRBD1 (6 bases). Germline loops: CDR1 MNHNY, CDR2 SVGAGI (reference sequence). V was shortened by 6 bases and J by 5 bases, with 20 bases between the two germline ends. This CDR3 is built from 16 residues. As DNA, the CDR3 is TGTGCCAGCAGCACCACAGGGCGAGCGCTGGACAATGAGCAGTTCTTC. Translated, it gives CASSTTGRALDNEQFF.

J is TRBJ2-2 and V is TRBV9; TRBD1 agrees at 7 bases. The CDR3 has 15 amino acids. J gave up 3 bases and V 0 bases, and 2 bases lay outside the gene matches. Germline V CDR1 and CDR2: SGDLS, YYNGEE. CDR3 nucleotides: TGTGCCAGCAGCGTAGCCCAGGGGGACACCGGGGAGCTGTTTTTT. Residues: CASSVAQGDTGELFF.

The chain has TRBV4-1 and TRBJ1-5; D is undetermined. This CDR3 has 13 amino acids. CDR1 is MGHRA, CDR2 YSYEKL, per germline. Trimming shortened V by 2 bases and J by 10 bases, and 12 bases separated the two germline ends. The CDR3 DNA sequence: TGCGCCAGCAGCCAAACCCTGGGAGAACCCCAGCATTTT. Its protein product is CASSQTLGEPQHF.

This sequence joins TRBV4-3 and TRBJ2-7; 8 nucleotides align to TRBD2. The J segment lost 4 bases and the V segment lost 0 bases, leaving 11 bases of the junction unmatched. Germline lookup yields CDR1 LGHNA and CDR2 YSLEER. The CDR3 consists of 17 residues. CDR3 DNA: TGCGCCAGCAGCCAAGAGATTAGCGGGACGTACCCTTACGAGCAGTACTTC. It translates to CASSQEISGTYPYEQYF.

V usage is TRBV10-2 and J usage is TRBJ2-7, with D perhaps TRBD2 (7 bases). V shed 5 bases and J shed 3 bases, with 11 bases lying between them. This CDR3 region has 13 residues. Per the germline V gene, CDR1 is WSHSY and CDR2 is SAAADI. The CDR3 reads CASSRGGFYEQYV. The CDR3 DNA reads as TGCGCCAGCAGTAGGGGGGGGTTCTACGAGCAGTACGTC.

The rearrangement joins TRBV19 to TRBJ1-5; D call uncertain. Trimming took 7 bases from V and 7 from J, leaving 5 bases between them. The CDR3 consists of 10 residues. CDR1 and CDR2 from the germline V gene are LNHDA and SQIVND (reference sequence). The CDR3 region has the DNA TGTGCCAGTAATTCGCAGCCCCAGCATTTT. Translated: CASNSQPQHF.

The V call is TRBV28, the J call TRBJ2-2, with 8 bases lining up with TRBD2. CDR1 is MDHEN and CDR2 is SYDVKM in the germline V gene. The CDR3 runs 16 residues. The J segment lost 2 bases and the V segment lost 7 bases, leaving 9 bases of the junction unmatched. The CDR3 DNA is TGTGCCAGCACCCGTCCTCGGGGGGGAAACACCGGGGAGCTGTTTTTT. This gives the protein CASTRPRGGNTGELFF.

The V call is TRBV10-3, the J call TRBJ2-1, with 8 bases aligning to TRBD1. Losses at the gene ends were 10 bases for V and 7 bases for J; bases not matched to a gene: 18. The CDR3 consists of 16 residues. Germline-derived CDR1 and CDR2 are ENHRY and SYGVKD. This CDR3 reads CATAAGKRTGWNEQFF. The DNA of the CDR3 is TGTGCCACAGCCGCGGGGAAACGGACAGGGTGGAATGAGCAGTTCTTC.

This clone was picked up a small number of times. The chain couples TRBV6-6 to TRBJ1-2; 12 bases align to TRBD1. The CDR3 has 14 residues. Germline lookup yields CDR1 MNHNY and CDR2 SVGAGI (reference sequence). V shed 6 bases, J shed 8 bases, and the junction held 7 bases outside the gene matches. The CDR3 nucleotides are TGTGCCAGCAGGGGACAGGGGGCGTATGAGGGCTACACCTTC. Amino acids: CASRGQGAYEGYTF.

The chain recombines TRBV4-2 with TRBJ2-7; D possibly corresponds to TRBD2 (6 bases). The CDR3 has 15 residues. Germline CDR1 LGHNA, CDR2 YNFKEQ. V was cut by 5 bases and J by 3 bases, with 17 bases left in between. CDR3 amino acids: CASSALGGLFYEQYF. The CDR3 nucleotides read TGTGCCAGCAGCGCATTGGGGGGACTTTTCTACGAGCAGTACTTC.

This clone has only one observation. J is TRBJ2-6 and V is TRBV18, with 7 positions matching TRBD1. J lost 3 bases, V lost 1 base, and 3 bases had no gene match. Per the germline V gene, CDR1 is KGHSH and CDR2 is LQKENI. The CDR3 spans 16 residues. Here the CDR3 reads CASSPQTGVGANVLTF. In DNA, the CDR3 is TGTGCCAGCTCACCACAAACAGGGGTTGGGGCCAACGTCCTGACTTTC. The full variable domain, completed using reference TRBV18 and TRBJ2-6, is NAGVMQNPRHLVRRRGQEARLRCSPMKGHSHVYWYRQLPEEGLKFMVYLQKENIIDESGMPKERFSAEFPKEGPSILRIQQVVRGDSAAYFCASSPQTGVGANVLTFGAGSRLTVL.

The chain has TRBV9 and TRBJ2-1; 8 bases are shared with TRBD1. Germline V gene data show CDR1 as SGDLS and CDR2 as YYNGEE. J lost 0 bases, V lost 0 bases, and 11 bases had no gene match. The CDR3 extends over 19 amino acids. CDR3 coding DNA: TGTGCCAGCAGCGTAGTAGGGTCTAGGGGGACAGGCTCCTACAATGAGCAGTTCTTC. Translating gives CASSVVGSRGTGSYNEQFF.

The J gene is TRBJ2-3, the V gene TRBV4-2, with D possibly matching TRBD1 (6 bases). This CDR3 is built from 17 residues. Looked up from germline, CDR1 is LGHNA and CDR2 is YNFKEQ. V lost 0 bases and J 0 bases, leaving 13 bases between the germline ends. CDR3 DNA sequence: TGTGCCAGCAGCCAAGAAGTAATGCAGGGGAGCACAGATACGCAGTATTTT. This sequence encodes CASSQEVMQGSTDTQYF.

This chain connects TRBV19 to TRBJ2-2, with 13 bases matching TRBD2. V shed 8 bases and J 1 base; nucleotides not matched to a gene: 13. CDR1 and CDR2 (germline): LNHDA, SQIVND (reference sequence). The CDR3 extends over 19 amino acids. The CDR3 coding sequence is TGTGCCAGTGGGATAGGGACTAGCGGGGTTTGGGTGAACACCGGGGAGCTGTTTTTT. This encodes CASGIGTSGVWVNTGELFF. The full variable domain, with the rest looked up from reference TRBV19 and TRBJ2-2, is DGGITQSPKYLFRKEGQNVTLSCEQNLNHDAMYWYRQDPGQGLRLIYYSQIVNDFQKGDIAEGYSVSREKKESFPLTVTSAQKNPTAFYLCASGIGTSGVWVNTGELFFGEGSRLTVL.